Detailed here is one TCR beta chain. These data come from a study of blood T cell repertoires in COVID-19. Study at large: Nucleic acid was either cDNA or gDNA, and it came from T cells, B-cell-depleted T cells, or PBMCs.

CDR3 length: 14 amino acids. Looked up from germline, CDR1 is SGHRS and CDR2 is YFSETQ. The V and J ends lost 4 bases and 5 bases, in that order; junction bases with no gene match: 7. Using immunoSEQ multiplex PCR, the repertoire was profiled, and TCRdb retains in-frame clones only, with some absent. Of a few hundred thousand clones listed, approximately 90% are singletons. This sequence joins TRBV5-1 and TRBJ1-1, with TRBD1 matching over 8 bases. The sequence was collected from a woman aged 45-59 years with COVID-19, enrolled during active disease. What was sequenced was peripheral blood. CDR3 coding DNA: TGCGCCAGCAGCCCCGGACAGGGTATAACTGAAGCTTTCTTT. Translating it yields CASSPGQGITEAFF.